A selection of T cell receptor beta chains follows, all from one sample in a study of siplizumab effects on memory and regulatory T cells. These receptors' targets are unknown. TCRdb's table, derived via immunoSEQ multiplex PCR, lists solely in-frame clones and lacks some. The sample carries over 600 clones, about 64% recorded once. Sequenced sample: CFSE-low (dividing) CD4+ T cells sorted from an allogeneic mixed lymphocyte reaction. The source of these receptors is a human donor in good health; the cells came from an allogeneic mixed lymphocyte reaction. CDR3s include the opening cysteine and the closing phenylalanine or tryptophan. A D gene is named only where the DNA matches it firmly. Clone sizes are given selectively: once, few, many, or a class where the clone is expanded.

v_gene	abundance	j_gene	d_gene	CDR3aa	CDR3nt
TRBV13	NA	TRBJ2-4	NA	CASSLRTPLAKNIQYF	TGTGCCAGCAGCTTACGGACACCACTAGCCAAAAACATTCAGTACTTC
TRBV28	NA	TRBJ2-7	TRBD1	CASSLVGQGRGQYF	TGTGCCAGCAGTTTGGTGGGACAGGGACGTGGGCAGTACTTC
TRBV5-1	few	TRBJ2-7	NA	CASSRSLLGYEQYF	TGCGCCAGCAGCCGCTCTTTGTTGGGGTACGAGCAGTACTTC
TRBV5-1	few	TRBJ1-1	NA	CASSLQSMNTEAFF	TGCGCCAGCAGCTTACAGAGCATGAACACTGAAGCTTTCTTT
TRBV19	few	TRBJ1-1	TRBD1	CASSRGGRDTEAFF	TGTGCCAGTAGTAGAGGGGGCCGGGACACTGAAGCTTTCTTT
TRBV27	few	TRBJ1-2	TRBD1	CASRGTGGGGYTF	TGTGCCAGCAGGGGGACAGGGGGCGGTGGCTACACCTTC
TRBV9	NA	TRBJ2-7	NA	CASSLGPRGEQYF	TGTGCCAGCAGCTTGGGTCCGCGGGGCGAGCAGTACTTC
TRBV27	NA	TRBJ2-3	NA	CASKRRSGPTDTQYF	TGTGCCAGCAAAAGGCGGAGCGGCCCCACAGATACGCAGTATTTT
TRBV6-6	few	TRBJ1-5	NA	CASSAHRDSNQPQHF	TGTGCCAGCAGTGCCCACAGGGACAGCAATCAGCCCCAGCATTTT
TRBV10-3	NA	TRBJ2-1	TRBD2	CAIKREGSYNEQFF	TGTGCCATCAAGCGGGAGGGCTCCTACAATGAGCAGTTCTTC
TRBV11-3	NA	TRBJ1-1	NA	CASSLQGNTEAFF	TGTGCCAGCAGCTTACAAGGGAACACTGAAGCTTTCTTT
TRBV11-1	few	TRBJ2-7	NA	CASTGRRSNEQYF	TGTGCCAGCACGGGAAGGAGGAGTAACGAGCAGTACTTC
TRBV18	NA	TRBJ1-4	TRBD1	CASSPLQGEGKLFF	TGTGCCAGCTCACCATTACAGGGGGAAGGAAAACTGTTTTTT
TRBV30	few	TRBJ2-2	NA	CAWRDTGELFF	TGTGCCTGGAGAGACACCGGGGAGCTGTTTTTT
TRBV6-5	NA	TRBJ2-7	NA	CASSTQSRGGHEQYF	TGTGCCAGCAGTACCCAAAGTCGCGGAGGGCACGAGCAGTACTTC
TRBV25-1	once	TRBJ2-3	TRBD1	CASSVAGTGGGTQYF	TGTGCCAGCAGTGTCGCCGGGACAGGGGGGGGTACGCAGTATTTT
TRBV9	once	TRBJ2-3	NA	CASSVGLSTFTDTQYF	TGTGCCAGCAGCGTAGGTCTCAGCACCTTCACAGATACGCAGTATTTT
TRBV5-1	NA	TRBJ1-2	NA	CASSPSSTYGYTF	TGCGCCAGCAGCCCGTCAAGTACCTATGGCTACACCTTC
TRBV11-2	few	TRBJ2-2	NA	CASSQTWGMNTGELFF	TGTGCCAGCAGCCAAACTTGGGGAATGAACACCGGGGAGCTGTTTTTT
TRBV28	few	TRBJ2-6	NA	CASSLGQSSGANVLTF	TGTGCCAGCAGTTTAGGCCAGAGCTCTGGGGCCAACGTCCTGACTTTC
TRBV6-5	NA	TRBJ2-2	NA	CASSRNTGELFF	TGTGCCAGCAGTCGAAACACCGGGGAGCTGTTTTTT
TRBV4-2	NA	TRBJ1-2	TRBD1	CASSRGTVYGYTF	TGTGCCAGCAGCCGCGGGACAGTCTATGGCTACACCTTC
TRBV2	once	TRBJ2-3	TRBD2	CASSALAGGGDTQYF	TGTGCCAGCAGCGCACTAGCGGGAGGAGGTGATACGCAGTATTTT
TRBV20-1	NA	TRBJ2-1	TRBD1	CSASQGREQFF	TGCAGTGCTTCACAGGGGAGAGAGCAGTTCTTC
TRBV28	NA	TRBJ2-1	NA	CASGLLRNEQFF	TGTGCCAGCGGTCTTCTACGGAATGAGCAGTTCTTC
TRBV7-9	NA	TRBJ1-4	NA	CASSFSRPGEKLFF	TGTGCCAGCAGCTTTTCGAGGCCGGGTGAAAAACTGTTTTTT
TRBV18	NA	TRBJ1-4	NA	CASSRSQSEKLFF	TGTGCCAGCTCACGATCACAGAGTGAAAAACTGTTTTTT
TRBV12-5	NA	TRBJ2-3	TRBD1	CASGLVLGQLTDTQYF	TGTGCTAGTGGTTTGGTACTGGGACAGCTCACAGATACGCAGTATTTT
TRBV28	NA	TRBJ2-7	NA	CASSLGGPYEQYF	TGTGCCAGCAGTTTAGGGGGTCCCTACGAGCAGTACTTC
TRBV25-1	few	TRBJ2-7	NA	CASTGSYEQYF	TGTGCCAGCACGGGGAGCTACGAGCAGTACTTC
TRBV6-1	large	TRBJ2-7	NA	CASSTQSRGGHEQYF	TGTGCCAGCAGTACCCAAAGTCGCGGAGGGCACGAGCAGTACTTC
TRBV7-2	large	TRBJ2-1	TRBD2	CASSLRTSTYNEQFF	TGTGCCAGCAGCTTACGGACTAGTACCTACAATGAGCAGTTCTTC
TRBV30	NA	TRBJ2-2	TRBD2	CAWIKGLADTGELFF	TGTGCCTGGATCAAAGGGCTAGCGGACACCGGGGAGCTGTTTTTT
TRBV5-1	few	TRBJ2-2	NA	CASSSQVAGELFF	TGCGCCAGCAGCTCCCAGGTCGCCGGGGAGCTGTTTTTT
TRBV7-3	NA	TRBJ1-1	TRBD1	CASSQRGTASEAFF	TGTGCCAGCAGCCAAAGAGGGACAGCAAGCGAAGCTTTCTTT
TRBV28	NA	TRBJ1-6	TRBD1	CASWTPGQGVNSPLHF	TGTGCCAGTTGGACACCGGGACAGGGGGTTAATTCACCCCTCCACTTT
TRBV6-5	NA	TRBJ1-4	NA	CASSYGTGVNEKLFF	TGTGCCAGCAGTTACGGGACTGGGGTTAATGAAAAACTGTTTTTT
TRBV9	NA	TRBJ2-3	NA	CASSVVSTDTQYF	TGTGCCAGCAGCGTAGTTAGTACAGATACGCAGTATTTT